These T cell receptor beta chains were read from a single sample in a study of blood T cell repertoires in COVID-19. Only in-frame clones appear in the TCRdb table, and some are missing; sequencing was by immunoSEQ multiplex PCR. The sample carries about 400,000 clones, 89% recorded once. Sequenced material: PBMCs or T cells enriched from blood (not recorded which). Source of these receptors: a woman between 25 and 40 years old who had recovered from COVID-19. The CDR3 runs from the conserved cysteine through the conserved F or W. D genes are given only for firm matches. A clone size is listed for some rows: how often the clone was seen (once, few, many), or a class if it is expanded.

V	J	D	size	DNA	CDR3
TRBV11-3	TRBJ2-1	.	.	TGTGCCAGCAGCTTAGAGGGGGGTGAGCAGTTCTTC	CASSLEGGEQFF
TRBV6-5	TRBJ2-1	TRBD2	.	TGTGCCAGCCGGGACTACACCTACGAGCAGTTCTTC	CASRDYTYEQFF
TRBV6-5	TRBJ1-1	.	.	TGTGCCAGCAGACAGCAGAACACTGAAGCTTTCTTT	CASRQQNTEAFF
TRBV6-2/TRBV6-3	TRBJ2-3	.	.	TGTGCCAGCAGTTACCGGGCGACAGGTTCTCCAGATACGCAGTATTTT	CASSYRATGSPDTQYF
TRBV10-2	TRBJ2-7	.	.	TGCGCCAGCGCGCAGGCCTACGAGCAGTACTTC	CASAQAYEQYF
TRBV4-1	TRBJ2-5	TRBD2	.	TGCGCCAGCAGCCAAGATTTCGCGGGAGGGCCTCGGGAGACCCAGTACTTC	CASSQDFAGGPRETQYF
TRBV25-1	TRBJ1-3	.	.	TGTGCCAGCAGTGACTCCGGCTCTGGAAACACCATATATTTT	CASSDSGSGNTIYF
TRBV10-3	TRBJ1-1	.	.	TGTGCCATCAGCAGGAGGACGGAGGGGAACACTGAAGCTTTCTTT	CAISRRTEGNTEAFF
TRBV28	TRBJ2-7	TRBD2	once	TGTGCCAGCAGGAACACCGGGACTACCTACGAGCAGTACTTC	CASRNTGTTYEQYF
TRBV5-5	TRBJ2-2	.	.	TGTGCCAGCAGCTCGATCGGTACCGGGGAGCTGTTTTTT	CASSSIGTGELFF
TRBV9	TRBJ2-3	.	.	TGTGCCAGCAGCCCCAATGCGGTCACAGATACGCAGTATTTT	CASSPNAVTDTQYF
TRBV5-8	TRBJ1-2	.	.	TGTGCCAGCAGCTTGAAAGGGTTGGGGCTGGCGGGGGACTTC	CASSLKGLGLAGDF
TRBV2	TRBJ2-5	TRBD2	once	TGTGCCAGCTCCGGGACTAGCGGGAGTCATATAGGAGAGACCCAGTACTTC	CASSGTSGSHIGETQYF
TRBV6-5	TRBJ1-2	.	.	TGTGCCAGCAGCCAGGGAAGAAACTATGGCTACACCTTC	CASSQGRNYGYTF
TRBV9	TRBJ1-1	TRBD1	.	TGTGCCAGCAGCGTAGCCCCGGACAGGGTCAGCACTGAAGCTTTCTTT	CASSVAPDRVSTEAFF
TRBV3-1/TRBV3-2	TRBJ1-1	TRBD1	.	TGTGCCAGCAGCGTGGGACAGCTGAACACTGAAGCTTTCTTT	CASSVGQLNTEAFF
TRBV6-5	TRBJ1-2	TRBD1	once	TGTGCCAGCAGAAATCGACAGGGGCAAGGCTACACCTTC	CASRNRQGQGYTF
TRBV19	TRBJ1-1	TRBD1	few	TGTGCCAGTAGGGGACAGGGGAACACTGAAGCTTTCTTT	CASRGQGNTEAFF
TRBV2	TRBJ2-7	.	.	TGTGCCAGCAGTGAATTGGGGGGGCACTACGAGCAGTACTTC	CASSELGGHYEQYF
TRBV5-1	TRBJ2-5	TRBD2	.	TGCGCCAGCAGCTTGGCGGGGGGGGCCCCCCAAGAGACCCAGTACTTC	CASSLAGGAPQETQYF
TRBV5-1	TRBJ1-2	.	.	TGCGCCAGCAGCTTGGCGATAAGTTCTACTAACTATGGCTACACCTTC	CASSLAISSTNYGYTF
TRBV18	TRBJ1-2	TRBD1	.	TGTGCCAGCTCACAACGGGATCAGGGGGCAGGCTACACCTTC	CASSQRDQGAGYTF